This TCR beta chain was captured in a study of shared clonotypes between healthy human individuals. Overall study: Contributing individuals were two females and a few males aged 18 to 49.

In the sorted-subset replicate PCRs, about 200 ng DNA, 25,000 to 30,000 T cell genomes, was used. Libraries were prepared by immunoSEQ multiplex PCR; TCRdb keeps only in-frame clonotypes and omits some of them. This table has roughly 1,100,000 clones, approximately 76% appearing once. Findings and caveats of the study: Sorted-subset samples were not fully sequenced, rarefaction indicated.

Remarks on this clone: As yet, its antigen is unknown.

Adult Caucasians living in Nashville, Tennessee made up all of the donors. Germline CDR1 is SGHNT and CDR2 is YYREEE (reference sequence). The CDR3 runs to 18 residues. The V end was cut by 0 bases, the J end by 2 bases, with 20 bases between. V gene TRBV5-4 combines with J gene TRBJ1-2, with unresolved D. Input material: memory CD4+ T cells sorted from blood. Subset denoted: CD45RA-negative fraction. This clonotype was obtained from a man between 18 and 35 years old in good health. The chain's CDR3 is CASSLDLPKASFNYGYTF. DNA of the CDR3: TGTGCCAGCAGCTTGGACCTACCGAAGGCCTCATTCAACTATGGCTACACCTTC.